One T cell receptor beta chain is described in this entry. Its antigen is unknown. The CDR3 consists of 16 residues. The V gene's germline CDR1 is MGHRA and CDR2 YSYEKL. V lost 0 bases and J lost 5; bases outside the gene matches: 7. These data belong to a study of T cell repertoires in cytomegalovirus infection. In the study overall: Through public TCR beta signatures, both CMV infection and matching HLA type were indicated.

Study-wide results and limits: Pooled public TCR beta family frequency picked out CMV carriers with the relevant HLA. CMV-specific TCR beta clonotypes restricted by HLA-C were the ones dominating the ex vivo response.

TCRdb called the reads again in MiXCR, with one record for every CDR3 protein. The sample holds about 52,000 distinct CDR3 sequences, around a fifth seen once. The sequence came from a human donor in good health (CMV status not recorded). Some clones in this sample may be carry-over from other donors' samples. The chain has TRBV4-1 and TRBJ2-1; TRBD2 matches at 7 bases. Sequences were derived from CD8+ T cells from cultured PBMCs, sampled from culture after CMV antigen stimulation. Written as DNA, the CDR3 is TGCGCCAGCAGCCAAGATCGGAGCGGGGTAAACAATGAGCAGTTCTTC. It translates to CASSQDRSGVNNEQFF.